This T cell receptor (beta chain) was captured in a study of shared T cell receptors in the human thymus. Assay used: immunoSEQ multiplex PCR; TCRdb lists only in-frame clones, some missing. The sample contains approximately 660,000 clones, around 87% of which appear only once. This CDR3 spans 16 amino acids. Trimming cost V 4 bases and J 0 bases, with 16 bases left between them. Germline CDR1 is MNHEY and CDR2 is SMNVEV (reference sequence). Another study also made use of these data, one on human thymus T cells. That source notes: The sample donors, healthy Finnish infants, were having corrective surgery for congenital heart defects. From resections taken during corrective heart surgery, the thymus tissue was obtained. Gene usage (both V and J) appeared biased in thymic and blood repertoires. Unrelated individuals had highly overlapping thymic repertoires, as reported in related research.

This clonotype was sampled from a boy in the first two years of life with a congenital heart defect. Sequenced sample: thymocytes. The chain links TRBV27 to TRBJ2-7; tentative D call: TRBD2 (7 bases). The CDR3 bases are TGTGCCAGCAGTTCGCCGAGGGCGGGGGCCTCCTACGAGCAGTACTTC. Translated, it gives CASSSPRAGASYEQYF.